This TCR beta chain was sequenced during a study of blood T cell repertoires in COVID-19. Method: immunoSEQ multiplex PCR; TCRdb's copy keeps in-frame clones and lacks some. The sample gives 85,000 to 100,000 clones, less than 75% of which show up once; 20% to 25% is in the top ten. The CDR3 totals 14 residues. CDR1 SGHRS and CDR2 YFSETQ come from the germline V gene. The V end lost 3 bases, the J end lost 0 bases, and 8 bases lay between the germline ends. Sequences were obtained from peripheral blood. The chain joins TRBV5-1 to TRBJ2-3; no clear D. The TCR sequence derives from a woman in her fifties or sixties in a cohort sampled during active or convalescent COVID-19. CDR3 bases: TGCGCCAGCAGCTCAACAGTCAGCACAGATACGCAGTATTTT. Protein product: CASSSTVSTDTQYF.